This entry lists 9 T cell receptor beta chains sequenced from one sample in a study of Graves' ophthalmopathy and Graves' hyperthyroidism. TCR beta CDR3 regions were amplified from RNA transcripts. HTBI primers were used in a first-round RT-PCR, which preceded a second-round multiplex PCR. A single record per CDR3 protein comes from TCRdb applying MiXCR to the multiplex PCR reads. Counted here are about 220,000 distinct CDR3 sequences, 20% to 25% occurring once; the ten biggest clones make up around 40%. Material for sequencing was peripheral blood. These receptors came from a woman aged 50 to 65 with Graves' ophthalmopathy.

The rearrangement links TRBV12-3 or TRBV12-4 to TRBJ2-7; 12 positions match TRBD2. The J segment lost 6 bases and the V segment lost 6 bases, leaving 9 bases of the junction unmatched. There are 15 residues in the CDR3. The CDR3 DNA reads as TGTGCCAGCAGCCGACGGACTAGCGGGACCGGCGAGCAGTACTTC. Translating it yields CASSRRTSGTGEQYF.

This clonotype was recorded at least ten times. The rearrangement joins TRBV6-1 to TRBJ1-5; 10 nucleotides agree with TRBD1. Germline V gene sequence: CDR1 MNHNS, CDR2 SASEGT. V gave up 5 bases and J gave up 2 bases; unmatched junction bases: 6. CDR3 size: 16 residues. The CDR3 DNA follows: TGTGCCAGCAGTAAACGTGGACAGGGGGGCAATCAGCCCCAGCATTTT. It is translated as CASSKRGQGGNQPQHF.

Turning to this clonotype: A read error may produce the germline difference seen at one junction end. The chain employs TRBV6-1 and TRBJ2-5; perhaps TRBD1 as D (5 bases). This CDR3 has 15 amino acids. CDR1 MNHNS and CDR2 SASEGT come from the germline V gene. In nucleotides, the CDR3 is TGTGCCAGCAGTGATCTCGCAGGGATTCAAGAGACTCAGTACTTC. This gives the protein CASSDLAGIQETQYF.

J is TRBJ2-5 and V is TRBV20-1; 12 bases are a match to TRBD2. V lost 5 bases, J lost 4 bases, and 8 bases stayed unmatched. CDR1 and CDR2 from the germline V gene are DFQATT and SNEGSKA (reference sequence). CDR3 length: 15 residues. DNA for the CDR3: TGCAGTGCTGGGGAGCCGGGACTAGCGGGAGAGACCCAGTACTTC. This encodes CSAGEPGLAGETQYF.

A remark on this clonotype: At one of its ends the junction is not consistent with the germline gene, which may arise from a read error. This chain uses TRBV25-1 with TRBJ2-7; either TRBD1 or TRBD2 may fit D (6 bases each). Germline V gene sequence: CDR1 MGHDK, CDR2 SYGVNS. The CDR3 extends over 14 amino acids. The CDR3 nucleotides are TGTGCCAGCAGTGAACCGGGGGCCGGCTACGAGCAGTCCTTC. Translating it yields CASSEPGAGYEQSF.

This clonotype appeared many times. The chain employs TRBV28 and TRBJ2-2; 9 nucleotides align to TRBD2. Germline-derived CDR1 and CDR2 are MDHEN and SYDVKM. The trim removed 6 bases at V and 4 bases at J, leaving 15 bases unmatched. The CDR3 is made up of 18 amino acids. CDR3 residues: CASSTLPVLAGATGELFF. CDR3 coding DNA: TGTGCCAGCAGCACCCTCCCCGTTTTAGCGGGAGCCACCGGGGAGCTGTTTTTT.

This clonotype was seen at least ten times. The chain joins TRBV6-1 to TRBJ2-7; unclear D gene. This CDR3 spans 14 amino acids. Per germline, CDR1 MNHNS and CDR2 SASEGT. With 2 bases removed from V and 6 bases from J, the gap between germline ends came to 14 bases. CDR3 sequence reads: CASSERTASREQYF. Written as DNA, the CDR3 is TGTGCCAGCAGTGAACGGACCGCAAGTCGCGAGCAGTACTTC.

The V and J genes are TRBV12-3 or TRBV12-4 and TRBJ1-6, with unresolved D. V lost 3 bases to trimming and J lost 10 bases, with 10 bases between them. The CDR3 runs to 13 residues. The CDR3 reads CASSFRGESPLHF. Here the CDR3 DNA reads TGTGCCAGCAGTTTCCGGGGTGAGTCACCCCTCCACTTT.

The chain links TRBV6-1 to TRBJ2-7; the D gene is possibly TRBD1 (6 bases). CDR3 length equals 16 residues. The germline V and J ends were trimmed by 6 bases and 2 bases, with 20 bases remaining between them. The V gene's germline CDR1 is MNHNS and CDR2 SASEGT. CDR3 sequence reads: CASRARQETHTYEQYF. DNA for the CDR3: TGTGCCAGCAGGGCACGACAGGAAACCCATACCTACGAGCAGTACTTC.